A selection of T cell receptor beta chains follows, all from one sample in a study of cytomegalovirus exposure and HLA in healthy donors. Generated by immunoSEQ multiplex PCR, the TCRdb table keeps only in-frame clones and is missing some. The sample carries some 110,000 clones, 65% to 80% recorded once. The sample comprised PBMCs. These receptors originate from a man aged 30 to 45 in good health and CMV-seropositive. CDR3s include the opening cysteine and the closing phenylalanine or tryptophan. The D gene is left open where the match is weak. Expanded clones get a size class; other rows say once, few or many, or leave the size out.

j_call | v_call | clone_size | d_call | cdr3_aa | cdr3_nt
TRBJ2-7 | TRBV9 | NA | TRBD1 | CASSPGQGTYEQYF | TGTGCCAGCAGCCCGGGACAGGGTACATACGAGCAGTACTTC
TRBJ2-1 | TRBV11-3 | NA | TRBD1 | CASSLGTGALDNEQFF | TGTGCCAGCAGCTTAGGGACAGGGGCCCTCGACAATGAGCAGTTCTTC
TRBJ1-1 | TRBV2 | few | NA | CASGGVTSAEAFF | TGTGCCAGCGGCGGGGTTACCTCCGCTGAAGCTTTCTTT
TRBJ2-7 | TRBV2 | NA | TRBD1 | CASRFRDRTSYEQYF | TGTGCCAGCAGGTTCCGGGACAGGACGTCCTACGAGCAGTACTTC
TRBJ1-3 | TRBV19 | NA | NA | CASSIGSSGNTIYF | TGTGCCAGTAGTATAGGGAGCTCTGGAAACACCATATATTTT
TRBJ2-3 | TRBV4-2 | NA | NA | CASSNRASSTDTQYF | TGTGCCAGCAGCAACAGGGCCTCTAGCACAGATACGCAGTATTTT
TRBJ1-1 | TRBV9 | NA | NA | CASSSGGATEAFF | TGTGCCAGCAGCTCAGGAGGGGCCACTGAAGCTTTCTTT
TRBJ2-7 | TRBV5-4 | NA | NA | CASSTGLNYEQYF | TGTGCCAGCAGCACCGGACTGAACTACGAGCAGTACTTC
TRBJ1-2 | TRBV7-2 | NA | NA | CASSLGPGNYGYTF | TGTGCCAGCAGCTTGGGCCCGGGGAACTATGGCTACACCTTC
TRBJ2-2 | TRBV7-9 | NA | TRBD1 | CSSSPPPRDSTGELFF | TGTTCCAGCAGCCCACCCCCCCGGGACAGCACCGGGGAGCTGTTTTTT
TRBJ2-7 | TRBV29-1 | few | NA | CSVEDPGGSSYEQYF | TGCAGCGTTGAAGATCCAGGGGGGAGCTCCTACGAGCAGTACTTC
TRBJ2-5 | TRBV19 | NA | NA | CASRGTTAGQETQYF | TGTGCCAGTAGGGGGACAACGGCCGGGCAAGAGACCCAGTACTTC
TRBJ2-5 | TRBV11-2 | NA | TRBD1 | CASSLRQGAGGETQYF | TGTGCCAGCAGCCTCAGACAGGGGGCTGGTGGAGAGACCCAGTACTTC
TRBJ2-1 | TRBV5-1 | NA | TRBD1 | CASSPRTGSSYNEQFF | TGCGCCAGCAGCCCGAGGACAGGGAGCTCCTACAATGAGCAGTTCTTC
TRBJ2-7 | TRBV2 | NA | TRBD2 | CASSAGGYEQYF | TGTGCCAGCAGTGCGGGAGGATACGAGCAGTACTTC
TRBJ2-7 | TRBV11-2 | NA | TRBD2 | CASSLDGGTHYEQYF | TGTGCCAGCAGCTTAGACGGGGGGACCCACTACGAGCAGTACTTC
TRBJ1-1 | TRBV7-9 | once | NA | CASSLLGGNTEAFF | TGTGCCAGCAGCCTACTCGGGGGGAACACTGAAGCTTTCTTT
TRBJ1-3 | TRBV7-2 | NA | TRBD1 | CASSHSWDRSGNTIYF | TGTGCCAGCAGCCATAGCTGGGACAGGTCTGGAAACACCATATATTTT
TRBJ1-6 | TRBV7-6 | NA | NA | CASSLVFNSYNSPLHF | TGTGCCAGCAGCTTAGTCTTTAACTCCTATAATTCACCCCTCCACTTT
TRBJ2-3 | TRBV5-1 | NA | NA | CASSLSDGGITNTQYF | TGCGCCAGCAGCTTGAGCGACGGAGGAATTACTAATACGCAGTATTTT
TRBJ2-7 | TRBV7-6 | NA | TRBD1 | CASSDHPQGAAYEQYF | TGTGCCAGCAGCGATCACCCTCAGGGGGCAGCCTACGAGCAGTACTTC
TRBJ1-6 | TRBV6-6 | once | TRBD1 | CASSYSMTGDSPLHF | TGTGCCAGCAGTTACTCCATGACAGGGGATTCACCCCTCCACTTT
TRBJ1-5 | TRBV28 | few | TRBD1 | CASSFYDRGQHQPQHF | TGTGCCAGCAGTTTCTACGACAGGGGGCAGCATCAGCCCCAGCATTTT
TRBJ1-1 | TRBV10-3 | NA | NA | CAINRAIGANTEAFF | TGTGCCATCAATAGGGCCATTGGGGCAAACACTGAAGCTTTCTTT
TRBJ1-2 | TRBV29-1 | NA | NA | CSVDSTVGYGYTF | TGCAGCGTGGACTCAACCGTAGGGTATGGCTACACCTTC
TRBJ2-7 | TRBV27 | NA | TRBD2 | CASSGVAGSLEQYF | TGTGCCAGCTCCGGGGTAGCGGGGTCCTTGGAGCAGTACTTC
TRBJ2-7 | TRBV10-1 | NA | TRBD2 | CASSESTRAGGIQYF | TGCGCCAGCAGTGAGTCGACGAGAGCGGGGGGAATCCAGTACTTC
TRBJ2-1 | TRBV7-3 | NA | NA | CASSLTGGASSYNEQFF | TGTGCCAGCAGCTTAACGGGTGGGGCCAGCTCCTACAATGAGCAGTTCTTC
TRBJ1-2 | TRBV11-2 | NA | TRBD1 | CASSLAGGGIYGYTF | TGTGCCAGCAGCTTAGCAGGGGGCGGAATCTATGGCTACACCTTC
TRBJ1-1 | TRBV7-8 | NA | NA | CASSLLAGALEAFF | TGTGCCAGCAGCTTACTGGCAGGGGCCCTAGAAGCTTTCTTT
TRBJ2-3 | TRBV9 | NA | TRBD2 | CASSFSGGLTDTQYF | TGTGCCAGCAGCTTTAGCGGGGGCCTCACTGATACGCAGTATTTT
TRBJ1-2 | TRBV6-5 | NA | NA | CASSYSRQTHYGYTF | TGTGCCAGCAGTTACTCGAGACAGACCCACTATGGCTACACCTTC
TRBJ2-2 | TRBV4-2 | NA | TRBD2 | CASSQDTLADTGELFF | TGTGCCAGCAGCCAAGATACCCTAGCGGACACCGGGGAGCTGTTTTTT
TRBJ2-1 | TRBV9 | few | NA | CASSDGGRGNEQFF | TGTGCCAGCAGCGATGGGGGGAGAGGCAATGAGCAGTTCTTC
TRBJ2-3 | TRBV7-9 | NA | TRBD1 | CASSTQGVRTDTQYF | TGTGCCAGCAGCACCCAGGGGGTTCGCACAGATACGCAGTATTTT
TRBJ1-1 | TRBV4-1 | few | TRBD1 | CASSQGRQGTNTEAFF | TGCGCCAGCAGCCAAGGGAGACAGGGCACAAACACTGAAGCTTTCTTT
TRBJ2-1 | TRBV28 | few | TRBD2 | CASRYTSGGPYNEQFF | TGTGCCAGCAGGTATACTAGCGGGGGCCCCTACAATGAGCAGTTCTTC
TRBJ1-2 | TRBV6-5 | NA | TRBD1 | CASRPTGVYGYTF | TGTGCCAGCAGGCCGACAGGGGTCTATGGCTACACCTTC
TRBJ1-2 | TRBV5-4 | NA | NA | CASSTKVNYGYAF | TGTGCCAGCAGCACCAAAGTTAACTATGGCTACGCCTTC
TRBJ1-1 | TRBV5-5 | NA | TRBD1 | CASSSSLRPNYRGADTEAFF | TGTGCCAGCAGCTCCTCTCTCCGCCCAAACTACAGGGGCGCGGACACTGAAGCTTTCTTT
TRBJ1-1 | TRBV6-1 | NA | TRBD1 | CASTPDRGDTEAFF | TGTGCCAGCACCCCGGACAGGGGAGACACTGAAGCTTTCTTT
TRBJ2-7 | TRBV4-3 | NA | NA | CASSQELGLPGEQYF | TGCGCCAGCAGCCAAGAGCTTGGACTCCCGGGGGAGCAGTACTTC
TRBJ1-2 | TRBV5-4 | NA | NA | CASSLGGGANYGYTF | TGTGCCAGCAGCTTGGGGGGGGGAGCTAACTATGGCTACACCTTC
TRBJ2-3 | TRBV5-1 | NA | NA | CASSLQQGYDTQYF | TGCGCCAGCAGCTTGCAGCAGGGGTACGATACGCAGTATTTT
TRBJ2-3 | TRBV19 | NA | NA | CASSNRADTQYF | TGTGCCAGTAGTAACCGCGCGGATACGCAGTATTTT